One and the same sample provided the 19 T cell receptor beta chains below, sequenced in a study of blood T cell repertoires in COVID-19. The repertoire was sequenced with immunoSEQ multiplex PCR; TCRdb's copy has only in-frame clones and lacks some. This sample has about 170,000 clones; 80% to 90% occur once, and the top ten carry about 2.5%. Sequencing was carried out using peripheral blood. All receptors derive from a woman older than 75 with COVID-19, enrolled during active disease.

This clone has only a few counts. The chain joins TRBV24-1 to TRBJ2-1, with 9 bases identical to TRBD1. V dropped 3 bases and J dropped 8; count of bases not matched to a gene: 1. The CDR3 length is 13 residues. Germline assignment: CDR1 KGHDR and CDR2 SFDVKD. The CDR3 protein is CATSDRDRDEQFF. DNA for the CDR3: TGTGCCACCAGTGATAGGGACAGGGATGAGCAGTTCTTC.

The gene calls are TRBV2 and TRBJ2-5, with a tentative D call TRBD2 (5 bases). Germline loops: CDR1 SNHLY, CDR2 FYNNEI. The CDR3 runs to 13 residues. The V end was cut by 1 base, the J end by 5 bases, with 8 bases between. In DNA, the CDR3 is TGTGCCAGCAGTGAAGGGACTGGGGAGACCCAGTACTTC. Its translation: CASSEGTGETQYF.

The V and J genes are TRBV5-1 and TRBJ2-1; the D is unclear. The CDR3 sequence is 13 residues long. Germline CDR1 SGHRS, CDR2 YFSETQ. Trimming took 5 bases from V and 12 from J, leaving 18 bases between them. CDR3 sequence (DNA): TGCGCCAGCAGTTTATTATCCGAAGAGGTGCAGTTCTTC. Its translation: CASSLLSEEVQFF.

This chain connects TRBV18 to TRBJ2-5; no clear D. The CDR3 extends over 14 amino acids. Germline loops: CDR1 KGHSH, CDR2 LQKENI. The ends were cut back, 0 bases at V and 2 bases at J, with 7 bases in the middle. Here the CDR3 DNA reads TGTGCCAGCTCACCACCTGCGAAGCAAGAGACCCAGTACTTC. Encoded protein: CASSPPAKQETQYF.

J is TRBJ2-6 and V is TRBV9; 9 nucleotides line up with TRBD2. Trimming at V came to 4 bases and at J to 4 bases, leaving 9 bases not matched to a gene. The V gene's germline CDR1 is SGDLS and CDR2 YYNGEE. The CDR3 sequence is 17 residues long. CDR3 bases: TGTGCCAGCAGCCTCCGGATAGCGGGAGCGGGGGCCAACGTCCTGACTTTC. Encoded protein: CASSLRIAGAGANVLTF.

DNA of the CDR3: TGTGCCAGCAGCTTGAGGATAGACAGGGGCGGTAATCAGCCCCAGCATTTT. It codes for CASSLRIDRGGNQPQHF. The chain recombines TRBV5-5 with TRBJ1-5; 8 positions agree with TRBD1. The CDR3 spans 17 residues. The V segment lost 1 base and the J segment 4 bases; nucleotides outside the gene matches: 10. Germline CDR1 is SGHKS and CDR2 is YYEKEE (reference sequence).

The rearrangement uses TRBV30 and TRBJ2-3, with 12 bases aligning to TRBD2. This CDR3 region has 18 residues. V lost 2 bases to trimming and J lost 0 bases; unmatched junction nucleotides: 9. The germline V gene has CDR1 GTSNPN and CDR2 SVGIG (reference sequence). The CDR3 spells CAWSPWGLAGSSTDTQYF. CDR3 coding DNA: TGTGCCTGGAGTCCCTGGGGACTAGCGGGTTCTAGCACAGATACGCAGTATTTT.

The V and J genes are TRBV11-2 and TRBJ2-3; maybe TRBD1 (5 bases). Germline assignment: CDR1 SGHAT and CDR2 FQNNGV. Trimming shortened V by 4 bases and J by 6 bases, and 17 bases separated the two germline ends. The CDR3 spans 15 residues. CDR3 amino acids: CASSSTRGSGDTQYF. The CDR3 nucleotides read TGTGCCAGCAGCTCTACAAGGGGTTCAGGTGATACGCAGTATTTT.

The gene calls are TRBV9 and TRBJ1-5; weak D call: TRBD1 (5 bases). The ends were cut back, 3 bases at V and 5 bases at J, with 12 bases in the middle. The CDR3 has 14 amino acids. Germline CDR1 reads SGDLS; CDR2 reads YYNGEE. CDR3 region: CASSGLVGDQPQHF. The DNA for the CDR3 is TGTGCCAGCAGCGGTCTTGTAGGGGATCAGCCCCAGCATTTT.

This chain connects TRBV9 to TRBJ2-2, with TRBD2 matching over 12 bases. The CDR3 has 17 residues. In germline, CDR1 is SGDLS, CDR2 YYNGEE. J lost 7 bases, V lost 0 bases, and 7 bases had no gene match. The CDR3 region is CASSVVRLAGDVGELFF. The CDR3 nucleotides are TGTGCCAGCAGCGTAGTTAGACTAGCGGGAGATGTCGGGGAGCTGTTTTTT.

This clone has only one observation. V gene TRBV6-5 combines with J gene TRBJ1-4; 7 nucleotides match TRBD1. CDR1 is MNHEY and CDR2 is SVGAGI in the germline V gene. Unmatched junction bases numbered 3, after V lost 5 bases and J lost 0 bases. CDR3 size: 15 residues. The CDR3 nucleotides read TGTGCCAGCAGTCGTCAGGGGGCAACTAATGAAAAACTGTTTTTT. The encoded protein is CASSRQGATNEKLFF.

The CDR3 nucleotides are TGTGCCAGCAGCTTAATCGCCGGGAATGAAAAGACCCAGTACTTC. This sequence encodes CASSLIAGNEKTQYF. The chain is built from TRBV11-2 and TRBJ2-5, with D perhaps matching TRBD2 (5 bases). Germline V gene lookup returns CDR1 SGHAT and CDR2 FQNNGV. The CDR3 covers 15 residues. V lost 2 bases, J lost 6 bases, and 16 bases lay in between.

The gene calls are TRBV18 and TRBJ2-1; D remains unclear. CDR1 is KGHSH, CDR2 LQKENI, per germline. V lost 1 base to trimming and J lost 9 bases, with 10 bases between them. The CDR3 is 13 residues long. CDR3 amino acids: CASSPQSGSEQFF. CDR3 nucleotides: TGTGCCAGCTCACCACAATCGGGTAGTGAGCAGTTCTTC.

This chain links TRBV28 with TRBJ2-1; 15 nucleotides line up with TRBD2. Germline trimming cut 7 bases from V and 6 bases from J; bases unmatched to any gene: 4. Germline V gene lookup returns CDR1 MDHEN and CDR2 SYDVKM. CDR3 size: 15 residues. Here the CDR3 reads CASTPGLAGGNEQFF. DNA for the CDR3: TGTGCCAGCACCCCGGGACTAGCGGGAGGCAATGAGCAGTTCTTC.

In DNA, the CDR3 is TGTGCCAGCTCGCAACCGGGAAGTCGGGATACGCAGTATTTT. Its translation: CASSQPGSRDTQYF. V gene TRBV25-1 combines with J gene TRBJ2-3, with D maybe TRBD2 (5 bases). The CDR3 runs 14 residues. Trimming took off 8 bases at V and 6 bases at J, with 18 bases between the two ends. Germline V lookup: CDR1 MGHDK, CDR2 SYGVNS.

The rearrangement links TRBV2 to TRBJ2-7; 9 nucleotides match TRBD1. Germline CDR1 SNHLY, CDR2 FYNNEI. The CDR3 is 14 residues long. With 11 bases clipped from V and 4 bases from J, the junction kept 12 bases outside the gene matches. The CDR3 region has the DNA TGTGCCGTTGCCGGGACAGGGAGGCTGTACGAGCAGTACTTC. This sequence encodes CAVAGTGRLYEQYF.

This chain's CDR3 is CASSGQVQETQYF. The CDR3 DNA reads as TGCGCCAGCAGCGGACAGGTCCAAGAGACCCAGTACTTC. The chain is built from TRBV10-1 and TRBJ2-5, with TRBD1 matching 7 bases. CDR1 is WNHNN, CDR2 SYGVQD, per germline (reference sequence). Trimming removed 6 bases from V and 1 base from J; junction bases left unmatched: 2. The CDR3 extends over 13 amino acids.

The J gene is TRBJ2-3, the V gene TRBV2, with TRBD2 matching over 10 bases. V lost 10 bases, J lost 7 bases, and 11 bases stayed unmatched. In germline, CDR1 is SNHLY, CDR2 FYNNEI. This CDR3 spans 14 amino acids. The CDR3 bases are TGTGCCACCACTTCTACTAGCGGGGTAAATACGCAGTATTTT. Translating gives CATTSTSGVNTQYF. Supplemented by reference TRBV2 and TRBJ2-3, the full variable domain reads EPEVTQTPSHQVTQMGQEVILRCVPISNHLYFYWYRQILGQKVEFLVSFYNNEISEKSEIFDDQFSVERPDGSNFTLKIRSTKLEDSAMYFCATTSTSGVNTQYFGPGTRLTVL.

The V call is TRBV6-1, the J call TRBJ1-6; D is perhaps TRBD1 (6 bases). Germline lookup yields CDR1 MNHNS and CDR2 SASEGT. Trimming took 3 bases from V and 9 from J, leaving 9 bases between them. This CDR3 contains 13 residues. CDR3 loop: CASSEAGVSPLHF. The CDR3 coding sequence is TGTGCCAGCAGTGAGGCAGGGGTTTCACCCCTCCACTTT.